These 30 T cell receptor beta chains were sequenced from one sample in a study of T cells in Graves' hyperthyroidism and ophthalmopathy. TCR beta CDR3 regions were amplified from RNA transcripts. First-round RT-PCR of the TCR CDR3 relied on the HTBI primer set. MiXCR, run by TCRdb on the multiplex PCR reads, gives a single entry per CDR3 protein. The table lists about 250,000 distinct CDR3 sequences, around 24% of them singletons. The sample taken for sequencing was blood. These receptors were obtained from a middle-aged woman with Graves' ophthalmopathy.

J is TRBJ2-7 and V is TRBV11-2; TRBD2 matches at 8 bases. The junction had 10 bases not matched to a gene; V was cut back by 7 bases and J by 2 bases. The CDR3 has 15 amino acids. Germline CDR1 and CDR2: SGHAT and FQNNGV. The CDR3 loop reads CASTPLGGRTYEQYF. The CDR3 nucleotides are TGTGCCAGCACCCCCCTCGGCGGGAGGACCTACGAGCAGTACTTC.

This clonotype was recorded at least ten times. The chain links TRBV7-2 to TRBJ2-7; 7 bases map to TRBD2. The CDR3 is made up of 14 amino acids. The V gene end was trimmed by 2 bases and the J gene end by 0 bases; junction bases not matched to a gene: 1. Per germline, CDR1 SGHTA and CDR2 FQGNSA. CDR3 bases: TGTGCCAGCAGCTTACGGACTAGCTCCTACGAGCAGTACTTC. This sequence encodes CASSLRTSSYEQYF.

The chain links TRBV28 to TRBJ2-5; 10 bases fit TRBD1. Germline V gene lookup returns CDR1 MDHEN and CDR2 SYDVKM. The length of the CDR3 is 15 residues. Trimming at V came to 6 bases and at J to 4 bases, leaving 8 bases not matched to a gene. The CDR3 DNA is TGTGCCAGCAGCCGATGGACAGGGGGGGGAGAGACCCAGTACTTC. Translating gives CASSRWTGGGETQYF. Using reference TRBV28 and TRBJ2-5 for the parts outside the CDR3, the full variable domain is DVKVTQSSRYLVKRTGEKVFLECVQDMDHENMFWYRQDPGLGLRLIYFSYDVKMKEKGDIPEGYSVSREKKERFSLILESASTNQTSMYLCASSRWTGGGETQYFGPGTRLLVL.

The chain carries TRBV7-3 and TRBJ1-2; no firm D call. The CDR3 loop spans 14 amino acids. The germline V and J ends were trimmed by 5 bases and 3 bases, with 13 bases remaining between them. Germline V gene sequence: CDR1 SGHTA, CDR2 FQGTGA. The CDR3 here is CASSKTLADYGYTF. In DNA, the CDR3 is TGTGCCAGCAGCAAGACCTTGGCTGACTATGGCTACACCTTC.

This clonotype turned up a few times. J is TRBJ2-2 and V is TRBV7-9, with 7 bases matching TRBD2. With V trimmed by 1 base and J by 6 bases, 5 bases remained unmatched. This CDR3 is 15 amino acids long. The germline V gene encodes CDR1 SEHNR and CDR2 FQNEAQ (reference sequence). This chain's CDR3 is CASSLGGLGSGELFF. The CDR3 DNA follows: TGTGCCAGCAGCTTAGGAGGACTAGGATCCGGGGAGCTGTTTTTT.

This clonotype appeared many times. The chain has TRBV4-2 and TRBJ2-5; possibly TRBD2 for D (6 bases). The V end was cut by 0 bases, the J end by 0 bases, with 14 bases between. This CDR3 spans 17 amino acids. Germline assignment: CDR1 LGHNA and CDR2 YNFKEQ. CDR3 loop: CASSQDEGGMYQETQYF. DNA of the CDR3: TGTGCCAGCAGCCAAGATGAGGGCGGGATGTACCAAGAGACCCAGTACTTC.

This rearrangement joins TRBV6-2 or TRBV6-3 to TRBJ2-6; 8 bases line up with TRBD2. V gave up 0 bases and J gave up 4 bases; unmatched junction bases: 8. Germline CDR1 is MNHEY and CDR2 is SVGEGT. CDR3 size: 18 residues. CDR3 sequence (DNA): TGTGCCAGCAGTTACTCGGGGACTAGTCTAACCGGGGCCAACGTCCTGACTTTC. Translating it yields CASSYSGTSLTGANVLTF.

The chain links TRBV27 to TRBJ2-2, with TRBD2 as a possible D gene (5 bases). The CDR3 totals 13 residues. Germline V lookup: CDR1 MNHEY, CDR2 SMNVEV (reference sequence). Deletions cut 8 bases from V and 4 bases from J, with 11 bases between. The CDR3 sequence is CASALRGTGELFF. The CDR3 nucleotides read TGTGCCAGCGCGCTTCGGGGCACCGGGGAGCTGTTTTTT.

This clonotype showed up just a few times. The chain couples TRBV24-1 to TRBJ1-1; TRBD1 is a possible D gene (6 bases). The CDR3 loop spans 13 amino acids. Germline lookup yields CDR1 KGHDR and CDR2 SFDVKD. V lost 3 bases and J lost 8, with 12 bases in between. CDR3 coding DNA: TGTGCCACCAGTGATCGCAGGGGAGGAGAAGCTTTCTTT. Its protein is CATSDRRGGEAFF.

This clonotype was observed at least ten times. The genes are TRBV6-5 and TRBJ2-2; maybe TRBD1 (6 bases). The CDR3 totals 13 residues. Trimming took 2 bases from V and 6 from J, leaving 7 bases between them. Germline V gene sequence: CDR1 MNHEY, CDR2 SVGAGI. DNA for the CDR3: TGTGCCAGCAGTTACGGGGGCCCCGGGGAGCTGTTTTTT. As protein: CASSYGGPGELFF.

This clonotype was seen many times. The chain uses TRBV19 and TRBJ2-2; D assignment may be TRBD1 or TRBD2 (5 bases each). V gave up 3 bases and J gave up 2 bases, with 7 bases separating them. The germline CDR1 and CDR2 sequences are LNHDA and SQIVND (reference sequence). The CDR3 extends over 14 amino acids. The CDR3 is CASSMGDNTGELFF. CDR3 sequence (DNA): TGTGCCAGTAGTATGGGGGATAACACCGGGGAGCTGTTTTTT.

At least ten counts were recorded for this clonotype. The chain has TRBV7-2 and TRBJ2-5, with 9 bases fitting TRBD1. CDR3 length: 14 amino acids. J gave up 4 bases and V 5 bases, and 5 bases lay outside the gene matches. Germline V gives CDR1 SGHTA, CDR2 FQGNSA. The CDR3 protein is CASSLYRGPETQYF. The DNA for the CDR3 is TGTGCCAGCAGCCTATACAGGGGGCCAGAGACCCAGTACTTC.

CDR3 sequence (DNA): TGCAGTGCCAATCGACTAGCGGGAGCCCAAGAGACCCAGTACTTC. Protein product: CSANRLAGAQETQYF. This chain uses TRBV20-1 with TRBJ2-5; TRBD2 agrees at 12 bases. Germline V CDR1 and CDR2: DFQATT, SNEGSKA (reference sequence). Losses at the gene ends were 6 bases for V and 1 base for J; bases not matched to a gene: 6. This CDR3 contains 15 residues.

This clonotype was counted only a few times. This chain connects TRBV2 to TRBJ2-7; 7 positions match TRBD2. Germline V gene sequence: CDR1 SNHLY, CDR2 FYNNEI. The trim removed 4 bases at V and 6 bases at J, leaving 9 bases unmatched. The CDR3 sequence is 14 residues long. The CDR3 loop reads CASSGGGSVREQYF. The DNA for the CDR3 is TGTGCCAGCAGTGGGGGCGGGAGTGTTCGCGAGCAGTACTTC.

The V and J genes are TRBV13 and TRBJ1-2, with TRBD1 matching 7 bases. This CDR3 has 14 amino acids. Trimming took 7 bases from V and 5 from J; bases not matched to a gene: 10. Looked up from germline, CDR1 is PRHDT and CDR2 is FYEKMQ (reference sequence). Here the CDR3 reads CASTPETGRYGYTF. DNA of the CDR3: TGTGCCAGCACCCCCGAGACAGGGAGGTATGGCTACACCTTC. Full variable domain (outside the CDR3, taken from reference TRBV13 and TRBJ1-2): AAGVIQSPRHLIKEKRETATLKCYPIPRHDTVYWYQQGPGQDPQFLISFYEKMQSDKGSIPDRFSAQQFSDYHSELNMSSLELGDSALYFCASTPETGRYGYTFGSGTRLTVV.

There are many counts of this clonotype. The chain uses TRBV19 and TRBJ1-5, with a tentative D call TRBD1 (5 bases). The V gene lost 4 bases and the J gene lost 6 bases, with 16 bases spanning the gap. CDR3 length equals 15 residues. From germline, CDR1 is LNHDA and CDR2 SQIVND (reference sequence). As DNA, the CDR3 is TGTGCCAGTAGTACACCCCTTTGGGGCAGTCAGCCCCAGCATTTT. Residues: CASSTPLWGSQPQHF. Supplemented by reference TRBV19 and TRBJ1-5, the full variable domain reads DGGITQSPKYLFRKEGQNVTLSCEQNLNHDAMYWYRQDPGQGLRLIYYSQIVNDFQKGDIAEGYSVSREKKESFPLTVTSAQKNPTAFYLCASSTPLWGSQPQHFGDGTRLSIL.

This clonotype was counted a single time. This clone may be a read error of a much larger clone one base away. The chain joins TRBV12-3 or TRBV12-4 to TRBJ2-7, with TRBD2 matching 10 bases. This CDR3 contains 14 residues. The CDR3 is CASRGAGGAYEQCF. DNA of the CDR3: TGTGCCAGCAGGGGAGCGGGAGGGGCCTACGAGCAGTGCTTC.

This clonotype was recorded at least ten times. The chain couples TRBV7-2 to TRBJ2-5, with 12 nucleotides matching TRBD1. The V and J ends lost 5 bases and 3 bases, in that order; junction bases with no gene match: 4. The CDR3 is made up of 15 amino acids. From germline, CDR1 is SGHTA and CDR2 FQGNSA. The CDR3 spells CASSRGQGAKETQYF. CDR3 nucleotides: TGTGCCAGCAGCAGGGGACAGGGGGCGAAAGAGACCCAGTACTTC.

As concerns this clonotype: This may be a read error, as it is one base from a much larger clone. The chain joins TRBV11-1 to TRBJ2-2, with TRBD2 as a possible D gene (6 bases). V was pared by 1 base and J by 3 bases, with 9 bases between. The CDR3 consists of 15 residues. In germline, CDR1 is SGHAT, CDR2 FQDESV (reference sequence). CDR3 residues: CASSLGGDDTGELFF. CDR3 nucleotide sequence: TGTGCCAGCAGCTTAGGGGGGGATGACACCGGGGAGCTGTTTTTT.

This sequence joins TRBV7-2 and TRBJ2-5; D gene unclear. Germline assignment: CDR1 SGHTA and CDR2 FQGNSA. Trimming cost V 1 base and J 4 bases, with 16 bases left between them. The CDR3 sequence is 16 residues long. The CDR3 bases are TGTGCCAGCAGCTTAGACACCCACTCGACCGCAGAGACCCAGTACTTC. Its protein product is CASSLDTHSTAETQYF.

In its sample, this clonotype was seen a few times. A read error may account for a junction end that differs from germline. The genes are TRBV28 and TRBJ1-2, with a weak D call TRBD1 (5 bases). The CDR3 has 14 amino acids. The germline CDR1 and CDR2 sequences are MDHEN and SYDVKM. The CDR3 spells CASSLVGTAGGYNF. The CDR3, as DNA: TGTGCCAGCAGTTTGGTGGGGACCGCGGGCGGCTACAACTTC.

The V gene is TRBV6-1, the J gene TRBJ2-7; no reliable D call. Trimming shortened V by 7 bases and J by 0 bases, and 13 bases separated the two germline ends. Germline V gene lookup returns CDR1 MNHNS and CDR2 SASEGT. The CDR3 is 14 amino acids. The CDR3 DNA is TGTGCCAGCACCGCCATGGGGTACTCCTACGAGCAGTACTTC. It is translated as CASTAMGYSYEQYF.

This clonotype was counted many times. The chain uses TRBV6-1 and TRBJ1-2; D gene uncertain. The V and J ends lost 5 bases and 3 bases respectively, with 10 bases between them. This CDR3 comprises 13 residues. Germline V gives CDR1 MNHNS, CDR2 SASEGT. The CDR3: CASSKQRHYGYTF. The DNA for the CDR3 is TGTGCCAGCAGTAAACAGAGACACTATGGCTACACCTTC.

This chain links TRBV6-1 with TRBJ2-7; 9 bases map to TRBD2. The germline CDR1 and CDR2 sequences are MNHNS and SASEGT. Trimming cost V 8 bases and J 0 bases; bases outside gene matches: 11. The CDR3 is 16 residues long. The chain's CDR3 is CASRQTSRGGSYEQYF. In nucleotides, the CDR3 is TGTGCCAGCCGTCAGACCTCGCGGGGGGGCTCCTACGAGCAGTACTTC.

This clonotype was observed at least ten times. The V call is TRBV6-1, the J call TRBJ2-7; D possibly matches TRBD1 or TRBD2 (5 bases each). CDR3 length equals 14 residues. V lost 2 bases and J 4 bases, leaving 12 bases between the germline ends. Germline V gene data show CDR1 as MNHNS and CDR2 as SASEGT. The CDR3 bases are TGTGCCAGCAGTGAAATGGGGGTGGGGTACGAGCAGTACTTC. It encodes CASSEMGVGYEQYF.

The sample holds many counts of this clonotype. The genes are TRBV20-1 and TRBJ1-1; D gene ambiguous. Germline lookup yields CDR1 DFQATT and CDR2 SNEGSKA (reference sequence). The length of the CDR3 is 11 residues. Here the CDR3 reads CSPWGDTEAFF. The CDR3 nucleotides are TGCAGCCCGTGGGGTGACACTGAAGCTTTCTTT.

This clonotype was detected ten times or more. The genes are TRBV6-1 and TRBJ2-7; no clear D. This CDR3 has 12 amino acids. Trimming removed 6 bases at V and 2 bases at J, with 8 bases between. Germline values: CDR1 MNHNS, CDR2 SASEGT. The CDR3 coding sequence is TGTGCCAGCAGCCGGGTAACCTACGAGCAGTACTTC. Its translation is CASSRVTYEQYF.

The table lists this clonotype with many counts. The chain carries TRBV28 and TRBJ2-7; the D is unclear. Between the trimmed V and J ends, which lost 2 bases and 6 bases, there was a span of 11 bases. CDR1 MDHEN and CDR2 SYDVKM come from the germline V gene. The CDR3 spans 13 residues. CDR3 protein: CASSLRGVSEQYF. CDR3 in DNA: TGTGCCAGCAGTTTAAGAGGAGTCAGCGAGCAGTACTTC.

V gene TRBV28 combines with J gene TRBJ2-7; the D gene is possibly TRBD2 (7 bases). Trimming stripped 7 bases from V and 5 bases from J, with 15 bases between. The CDR3 spans 13 residues. Germline V lookup: CDR1 MDHEN, CDR2 SYDVKM. CDR3 amino acids: CASKGGTPHEQYF. The CDR3 bases are TGTGCCAGCAAGGGGGGGACACCCCACGAGCAGTACTTC.

At least ten counts were recorded for this clonotype. The chain is built from TRBV6-5 and TRBJ2-5, with 15 bases identical to TRBD2. V shed 2 bases and J 2 bases; nucleotides not matched to a gene: 6. There are 18 residues in the CDR3. Germline CDR1 is MNHEY and CDR2 is SVGAGI. The CDR3 spells CASSYGTSGRTPQETQYF. The CDR3 DNA reads TGTGCCAGCAGTTACGGGACTAGCGGGAGGACCCCTCAAGAGACCCAGTACTTC.